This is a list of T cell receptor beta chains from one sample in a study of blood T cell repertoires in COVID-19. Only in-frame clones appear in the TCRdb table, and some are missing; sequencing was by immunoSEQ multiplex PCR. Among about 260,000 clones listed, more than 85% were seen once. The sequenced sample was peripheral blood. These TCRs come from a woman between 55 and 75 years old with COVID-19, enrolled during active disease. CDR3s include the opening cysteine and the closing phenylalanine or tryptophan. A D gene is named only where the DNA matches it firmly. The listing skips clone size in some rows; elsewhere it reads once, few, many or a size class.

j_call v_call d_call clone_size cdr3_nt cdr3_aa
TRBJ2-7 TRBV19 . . TGTGCCAGTAGTGCGGGCCTTTACGAGCAGTACTTC CASSAGLYEQYF
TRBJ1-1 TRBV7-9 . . TGTGCCAGCAGCATACAGCTGAACACTGAAGCTTTCTTT CASSIQLNTEAFF
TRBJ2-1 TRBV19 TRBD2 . TGTGCCAGTAGTATTACTAGCGGTAGCTCCTACAATGAGCAGTTCTTC CASSITSGSSYNEQFF
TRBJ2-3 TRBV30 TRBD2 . TGTGCCTGGAGTTTGCTAGCGGGATTCACAGATACGCAGTATTTT CAWSLLAGFTDTQYF
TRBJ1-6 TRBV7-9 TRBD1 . TGTGCCAGCAGCTTAGTCAGGGGGCCCTCCGTTTCACCCCTCCACTTT CASSLVRGPSVSPLHF
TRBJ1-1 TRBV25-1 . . TGTGCCAGCAGTGAGCAGGGGCGGTCGGAAGCTTTCTTT CASSEQGRSEAFF
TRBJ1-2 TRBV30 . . TGTGCCTGGACCTACCCAACAGGTCTTCGGGGCTACACCTTC CAWTYPTGLRGYTF
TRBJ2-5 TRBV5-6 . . TGTGCCAGCAGCACCCCGGGATACCAAGAGACCCAGTACTTC CASSTPGYQETQYF
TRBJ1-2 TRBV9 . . TGTGCCAGCAGCGTAGGCAACAGGGTTGGCTATGGCTACACCTTC CASSVGNRVGYGYTF
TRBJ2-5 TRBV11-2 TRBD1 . TGTGCCAGCAGCTCCCAGGGACAGGGAGGAGAGACCCAGTACTTC CASSSQGQGGETQYF
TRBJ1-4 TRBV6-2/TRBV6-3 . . TGTGCCAGCAGTTCGCCCAGGGGCTTCGAAAAACTGTTTTTT CASSSPRGFEKLFF
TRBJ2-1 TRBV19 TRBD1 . TGTGCCAGTAGTAAAGGACAGGGGGCCTACAATGAGCAGTTCTTC CASSKGQGAYNEQFF
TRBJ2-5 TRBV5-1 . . TGCGCCAGCAGCTTAGGTGCGGGTAGGGAGACCCAGTACTTC CASSLGAGRETQYF
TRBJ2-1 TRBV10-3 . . TGTGCCATCAGTGAGACGGACTTATCCTACAATGAGCAGTTCTTC CAISETDLSYNEQFF
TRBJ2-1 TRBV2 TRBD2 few TGTGCCAGCAGGCTAGCGGTCTACAATGAGCAGTTCTTC CASRLAVYNEQFF
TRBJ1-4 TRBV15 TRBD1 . TGTGCCACCAGCAGAGATCTATTGGGACAGACCAATGACGCGTATAATGAAAAACTGTTTTTT CATSRDLLGQTNDAYNEKLFF
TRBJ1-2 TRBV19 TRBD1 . TGTGCCGTGAGGGACAGGGACTACGGCTACACCTTC CAVRDRDYGYTF